This T cell receptor beta chain came from a study of beta chain features in type 1 diabetes (dated by TCRdb to 2017 to 2018). At the level of the whole study: No differences in mean age, gender distribution, total cell number or subset yield were found between patients and healthy donors. A total of around 110,000,000 sorted cells were examined across all samples, and RNA yield correlated strongly with the number of cells per subset. The study compared TCRB repertoires of sorted circulating CD4+ T cell subsets between recently diagnosed type 1 diabetes patients and matched healthy donors. Regulatory and stem cell-like memory subsets were obtained from only 8 patients and roughly 8 healthy donors, while naive and central memory subsets were obtained from all 30 or so donors.

To note about this clone: The specificity of this receptor is unknown. No base quality values were provided; no much bigger clone lies one nucleotide off.

The High Capacity cDNA Reverse Transcription Kit was used to reverse transcribe all of the isolated RNA, meaning that expressed TCRB transcripts were what got sequenced. Deep immunoSEQ sequencing was performed on naive, central memory and regulatory T cell samples, with an average of about 3.57 million total reads per sample. After sorted cells were lysed in RLT buffer, RNA was extracted with DNase-treated RNeasy Micro or Mini kits, with the choice depending on cell number. Each cell subset was processed separately to prevent cross-contamination, with patient and healthy donor samples processed together. Using the immunoSEQ multiplex PCR, TCRB sequences were amplified from cDNA into 87-bp fragments spanning the CDR3 region. The amplicons were sequenced using the Illumina HiSeq platform. As for the original processing: Synthetic template baselines were used to correct PCR bias computationally, reads within Hamming distance 2 were collapsed together, and singletons that could not be merged were discarded. By aligning reads against IMGT, V, D and J genes, CDR3 length, and insertions or deletions at six rearrangement sites were assigned. Within each subset, clonotype counts were normalized to sorted cell number, and only after that were true diversity and Gini coefficients computed with the tcR R package. The overlap coefficient, calculated on TCRB nucleotide sequences, was used to measure repertoire sharing. Out-of-frame TCRB sequences from naive cells were analyzed as a proxy for the pre-selection repertoire. This is the immuneACCESS table as TCRdb keeps it, with only in-frame sequences that have V and J called. A part of the clones is gone; compared with another copy, unresolved V genes explain less than half, and the rest is unexplained. V and J calls and clone size follow that table, whereas D and trimming were derived from the DNA. The sample contains hundreds of thousands of clones, about a sixth of them found a single time. The ten biggest clones cover 0.02% to 0.03% of the sample.

Points the paper makes about the study in general: Naive, central memory and regulatory TCRB repertoires appeared more similar among patients than among healthy donors. Patients with type 1 diabetes made fewer insertions and deleted more nucleotides at VDJ recombination sites, implying thymic rearrangement abnormalities. Because the HLA sub-analyses included only small numbers of individuals, any influence of HLA type on TCRB rearrangement was left unresolved. PCR may preferentially amplify shorter templates, but because patient and control samples were amplified and corrected together, any resulting skew would affect both groups equally. Sequencing cDNA rather than genomic DNA could over-represent highly expressing activated cells, although activation and CD3 levels did not differ between groups. A moderate but significant shortening of TCRB CDR3 length was observed in type 1 diabetes patients in all four CD4+ subsets.

From each donor, a single peripheral blood sample of 100 to 150 mL on average was drawn into heparinised tubes. Using a panel that included CD45RO, CCR7, CD25, CD127, CD95 and CD27, naive, central memory, regulatory and stem cell-like memory CD4+ T cells were sorted on a BD FACSAria II. All sorted populations exceeded 95% purity. PBMCs were isolated immediately by Lymphoprep density gradient centrifugation and stained directly without culture. Samples were stained and sorted in pairs, with one healthy donor and one patient per experiment, so that batch effects were minimized. Trimming removed 2 bases from V and 7 bases from J; the gene matches leave 8 bases unexplained. The CDR3 spans 15 residues, from the cysteine through the phenylalanine. Here the CDR3 DNA is all that survives: 45 bases in frame from base 1. CDR1 is given as SGHRS and CDR2 as YFSETQ, both from the germline V gene.

This clonotype was sampled from a woman aged 18-35 years in good health. The material sequenced was naive CD4+ T cells from blood. In light of the paper, this sample's cell subset or site label describes: true naive CD4+ T cells. The chain couples TRBV5-1 to TRBJ2-1, and 8 junction bases match TRBD2. The CDR3 region: CASSLLAAEGNEQFF. The nucleotides read TGCGCCAGCAGCTTACTAGCGGCCGAGGGGAATGAGCAGTTCTTC.